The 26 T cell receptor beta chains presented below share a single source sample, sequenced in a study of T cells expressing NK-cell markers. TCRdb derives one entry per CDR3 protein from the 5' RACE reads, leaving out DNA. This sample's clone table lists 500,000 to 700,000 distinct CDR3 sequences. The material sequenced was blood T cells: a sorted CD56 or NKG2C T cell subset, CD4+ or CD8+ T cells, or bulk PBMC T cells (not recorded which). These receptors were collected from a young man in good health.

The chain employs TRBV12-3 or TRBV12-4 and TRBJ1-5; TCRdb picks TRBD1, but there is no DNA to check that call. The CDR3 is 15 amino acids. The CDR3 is CASSIGTYSNQPQHF.

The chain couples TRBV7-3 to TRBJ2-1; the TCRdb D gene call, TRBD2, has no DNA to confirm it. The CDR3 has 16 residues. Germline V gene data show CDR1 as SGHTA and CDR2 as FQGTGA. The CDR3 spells CASSLTPTGGGDEQFF.

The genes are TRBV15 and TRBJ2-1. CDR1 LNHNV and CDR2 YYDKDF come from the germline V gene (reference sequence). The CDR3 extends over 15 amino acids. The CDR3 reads CATSGTYFGLYEQFF.

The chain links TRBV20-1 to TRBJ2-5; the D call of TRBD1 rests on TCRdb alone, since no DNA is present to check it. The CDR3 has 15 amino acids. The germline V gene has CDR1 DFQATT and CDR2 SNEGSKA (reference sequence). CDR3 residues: CSAKGTGPSQETQYF.

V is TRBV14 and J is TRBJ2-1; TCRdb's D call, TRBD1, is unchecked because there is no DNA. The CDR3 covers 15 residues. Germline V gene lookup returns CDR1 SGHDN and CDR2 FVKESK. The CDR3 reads CASSQLKGAWNEQFF.

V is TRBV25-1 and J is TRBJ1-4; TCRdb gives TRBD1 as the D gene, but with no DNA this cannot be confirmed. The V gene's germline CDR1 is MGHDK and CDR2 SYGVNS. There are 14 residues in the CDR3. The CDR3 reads CASSEDRGAEKLFF. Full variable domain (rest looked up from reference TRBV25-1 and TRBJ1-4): EADIYQTPRYLVIGTGKKITLECSQTMGHDKMYWYQQDPGMELHLIHYSYGVNSTEKGDLSSESTVSRIRTEHFPLTLESARPSHTSQYLCASSEDRGAEKLFFGSGTQLSVL.

The CDR3 loop reads CASSLGPLNTGELFF. The J gene is TRBJ2-2, the V gene TRBV11-2; TCRdb indicates TRBD1, and absent DNA this call remains unverified. CDR1 is SGHAT, CDR2 FQNNGV, per germline. This CDR3 is 15 amino acids long.

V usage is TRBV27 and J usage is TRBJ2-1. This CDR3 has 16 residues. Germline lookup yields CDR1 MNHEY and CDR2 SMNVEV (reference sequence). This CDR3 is CASSLSVAKSYNEQFF.

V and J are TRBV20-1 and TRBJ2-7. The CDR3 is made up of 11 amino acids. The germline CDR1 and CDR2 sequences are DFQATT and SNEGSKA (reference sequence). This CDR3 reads CSASIRGEQYF.

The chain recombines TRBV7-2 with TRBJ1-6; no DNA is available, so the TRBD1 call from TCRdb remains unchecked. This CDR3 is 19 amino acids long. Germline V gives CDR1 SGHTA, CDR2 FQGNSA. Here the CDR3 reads CASSLRPLLGTGDNSPLHF.

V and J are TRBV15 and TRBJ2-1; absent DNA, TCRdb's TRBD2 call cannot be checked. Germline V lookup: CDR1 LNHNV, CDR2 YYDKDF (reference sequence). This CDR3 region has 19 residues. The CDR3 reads CATIREGLAGGGGRDEQFF.

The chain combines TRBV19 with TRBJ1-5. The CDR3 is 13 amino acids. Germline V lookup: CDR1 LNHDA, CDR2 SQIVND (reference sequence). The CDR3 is CASGRQGDQPQHF.

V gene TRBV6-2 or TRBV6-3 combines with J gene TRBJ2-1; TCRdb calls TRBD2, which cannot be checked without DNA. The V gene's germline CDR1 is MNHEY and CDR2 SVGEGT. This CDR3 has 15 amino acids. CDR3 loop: CASSLFSGGYNEQFF.

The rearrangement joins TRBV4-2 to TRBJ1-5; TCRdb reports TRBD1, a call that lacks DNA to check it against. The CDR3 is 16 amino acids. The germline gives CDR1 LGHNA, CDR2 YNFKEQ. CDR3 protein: CASRATGTGNNQPQHF.

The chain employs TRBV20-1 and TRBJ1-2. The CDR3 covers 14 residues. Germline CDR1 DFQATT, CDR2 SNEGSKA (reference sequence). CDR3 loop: CSASSVISGYGYTF.

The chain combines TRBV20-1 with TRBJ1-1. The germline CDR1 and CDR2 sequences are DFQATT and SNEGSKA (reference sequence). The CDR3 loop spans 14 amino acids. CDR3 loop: CSARDRPSGTEAFF.

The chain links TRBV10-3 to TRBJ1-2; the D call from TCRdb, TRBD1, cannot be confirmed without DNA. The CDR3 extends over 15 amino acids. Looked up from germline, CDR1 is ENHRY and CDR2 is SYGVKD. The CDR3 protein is CAITGTGGDNYGYTF.

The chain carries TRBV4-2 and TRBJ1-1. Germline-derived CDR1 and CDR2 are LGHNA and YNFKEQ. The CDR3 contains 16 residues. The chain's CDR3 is CASSRSDRAQNTEAFF.

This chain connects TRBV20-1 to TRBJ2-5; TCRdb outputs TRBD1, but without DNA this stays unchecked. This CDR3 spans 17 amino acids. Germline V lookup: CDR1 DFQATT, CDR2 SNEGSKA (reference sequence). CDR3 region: CSARPGGRAWSAETQYF.

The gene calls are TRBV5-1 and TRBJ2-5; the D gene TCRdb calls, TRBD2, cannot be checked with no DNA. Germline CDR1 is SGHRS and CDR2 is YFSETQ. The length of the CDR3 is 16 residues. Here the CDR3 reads CASSSRDGGRGETQYF.

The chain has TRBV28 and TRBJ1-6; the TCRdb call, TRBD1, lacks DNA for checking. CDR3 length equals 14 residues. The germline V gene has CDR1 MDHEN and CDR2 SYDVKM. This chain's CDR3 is CASVPGQGYSPLHF.

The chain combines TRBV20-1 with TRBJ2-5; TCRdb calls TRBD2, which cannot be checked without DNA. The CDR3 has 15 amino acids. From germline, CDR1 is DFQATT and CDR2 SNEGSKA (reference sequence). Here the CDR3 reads CSARSAGGPGETQYF.

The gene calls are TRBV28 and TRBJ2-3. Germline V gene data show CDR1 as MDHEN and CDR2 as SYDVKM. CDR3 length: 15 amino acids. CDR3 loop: CASRGTPDRTDTQYF. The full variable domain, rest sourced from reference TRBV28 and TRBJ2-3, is DVKVTQSSRYLVKRTGEKVFLECVQDMDHENMFWYRQDPGLGLRLIYFSYDVKMKEKGDIPEGYSVSREKKERFSLILESASTNQTSMYLCASRGTPDRTDTQYFGPGTRLTVL.

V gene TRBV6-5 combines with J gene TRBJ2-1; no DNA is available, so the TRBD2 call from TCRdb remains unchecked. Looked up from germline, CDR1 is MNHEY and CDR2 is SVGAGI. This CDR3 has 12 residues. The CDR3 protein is CASSPGLVEQFF.

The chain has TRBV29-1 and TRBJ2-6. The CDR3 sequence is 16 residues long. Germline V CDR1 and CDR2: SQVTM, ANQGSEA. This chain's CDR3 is CSVGAGVDSGANVLTF.

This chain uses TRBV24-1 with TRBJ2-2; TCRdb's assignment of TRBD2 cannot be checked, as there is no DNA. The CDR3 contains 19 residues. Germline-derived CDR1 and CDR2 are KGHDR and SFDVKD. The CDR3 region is CATSDPPGTSGVNTGELFF.